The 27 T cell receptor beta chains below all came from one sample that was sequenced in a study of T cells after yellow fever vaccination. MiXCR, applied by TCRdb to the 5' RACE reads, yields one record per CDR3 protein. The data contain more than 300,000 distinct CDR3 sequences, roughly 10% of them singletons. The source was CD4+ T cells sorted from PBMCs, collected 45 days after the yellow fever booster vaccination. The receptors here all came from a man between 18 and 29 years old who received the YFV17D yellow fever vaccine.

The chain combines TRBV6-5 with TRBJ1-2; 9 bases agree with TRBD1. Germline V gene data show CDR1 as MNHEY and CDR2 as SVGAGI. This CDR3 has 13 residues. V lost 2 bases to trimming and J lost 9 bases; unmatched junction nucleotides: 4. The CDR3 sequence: CASSYGTGFSYTF. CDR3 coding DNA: TGTGCCAGCAGTTACGGGACAGGGTTCAGCTACACCTTC.

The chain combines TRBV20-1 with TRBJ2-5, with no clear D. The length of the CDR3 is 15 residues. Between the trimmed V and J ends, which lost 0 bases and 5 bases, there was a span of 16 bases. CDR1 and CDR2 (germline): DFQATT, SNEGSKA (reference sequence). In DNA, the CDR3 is TGCAGTGCTAGAGATCTGTCCCCCGCATCGGAGACCCAGTACTTC. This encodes CSARDLSPASETQYF.

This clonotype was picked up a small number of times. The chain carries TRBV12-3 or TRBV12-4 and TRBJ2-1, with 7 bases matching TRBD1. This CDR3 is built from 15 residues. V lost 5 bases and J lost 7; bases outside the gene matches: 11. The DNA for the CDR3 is TGTGCCAGCAGTCCCCGACAGGGCCGGTGGAATGAGCAGTTCTTC. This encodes CASSPRQGRWNEQFF.

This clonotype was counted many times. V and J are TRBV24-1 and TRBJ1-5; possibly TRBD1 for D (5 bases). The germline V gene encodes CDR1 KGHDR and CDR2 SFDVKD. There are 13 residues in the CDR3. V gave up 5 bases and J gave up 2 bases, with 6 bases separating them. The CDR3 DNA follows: TGTGCCACCAGTGGGGACGGCAATCAGCCCCAGCATTTT. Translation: CATSGDGNQPQHF.

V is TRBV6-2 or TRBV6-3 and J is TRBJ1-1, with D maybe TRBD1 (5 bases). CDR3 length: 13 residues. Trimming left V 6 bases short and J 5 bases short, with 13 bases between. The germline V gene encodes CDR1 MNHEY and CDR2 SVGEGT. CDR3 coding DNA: TGTGCCAGCAGCCCCATCGGGGGTACTGAAGCTTTCTTT. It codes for CASSPIGGTEAFF.

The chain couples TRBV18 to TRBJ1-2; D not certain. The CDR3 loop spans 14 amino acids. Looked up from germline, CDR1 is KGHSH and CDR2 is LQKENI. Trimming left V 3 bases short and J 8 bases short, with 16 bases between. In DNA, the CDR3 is TGTGCCAGCTCACCCCAGACAAGTCGCGCGGGCTACACCTTC. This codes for CASSPQTSRAGYTF.

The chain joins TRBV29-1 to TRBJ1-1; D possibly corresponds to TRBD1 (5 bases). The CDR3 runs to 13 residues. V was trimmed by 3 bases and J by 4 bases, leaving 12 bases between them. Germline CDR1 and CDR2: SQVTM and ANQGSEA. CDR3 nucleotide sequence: TGCAGCGTTGATGGGGGAGGTGGCACTGAAGCTTTCTTT. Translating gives CSVDGGGGTEAFF.

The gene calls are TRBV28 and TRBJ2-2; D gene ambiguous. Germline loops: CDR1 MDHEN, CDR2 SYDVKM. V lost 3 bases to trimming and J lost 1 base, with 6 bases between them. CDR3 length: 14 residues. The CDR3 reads CASSFMENTGELFF. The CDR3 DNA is TGTGCCAGCAGTTTTATGGAGAACACCGGGGAGCTGTTTTTT. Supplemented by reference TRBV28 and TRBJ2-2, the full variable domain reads DVKVTQSSRYLVKRTGEKVFLECVQDMDHENMFWYRQDPGLGLRLIYFSYDVKMKEKGDIPEGYSVSREKKERFSLILESASTNQTSMYLCASSFMENTGELFFGEGSRLTVL.

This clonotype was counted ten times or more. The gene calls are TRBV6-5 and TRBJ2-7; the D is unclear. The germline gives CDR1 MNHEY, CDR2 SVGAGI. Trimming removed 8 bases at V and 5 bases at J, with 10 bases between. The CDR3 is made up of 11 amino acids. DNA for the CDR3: TGTGCCAGCGGAAGGTACGACGAGCAGTACTTC. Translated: CASGRYDEQYF.

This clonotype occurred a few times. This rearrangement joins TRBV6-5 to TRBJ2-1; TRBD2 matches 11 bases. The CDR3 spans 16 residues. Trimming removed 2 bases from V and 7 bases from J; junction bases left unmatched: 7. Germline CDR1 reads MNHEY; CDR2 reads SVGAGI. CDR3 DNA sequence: TGTGCCAGCAGTTACGACTTAGCGGGGGGGATAAATGAGCAGTTCTTC. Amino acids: CASSYDLAGGINEQFF.

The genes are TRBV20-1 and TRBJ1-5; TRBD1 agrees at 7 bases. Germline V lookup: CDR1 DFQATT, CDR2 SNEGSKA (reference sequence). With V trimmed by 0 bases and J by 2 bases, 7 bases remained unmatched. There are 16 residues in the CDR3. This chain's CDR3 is CSARDPRQGGNQPQHF. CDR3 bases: TGCAGTGCTAGAGACCCCCGACAGGGAGGCAATCAGCCCCAGCATTTT.

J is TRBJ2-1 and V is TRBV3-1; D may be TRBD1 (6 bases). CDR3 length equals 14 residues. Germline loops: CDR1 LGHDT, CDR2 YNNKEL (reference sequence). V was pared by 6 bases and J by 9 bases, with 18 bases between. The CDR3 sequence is CASSRRQASSEQFF. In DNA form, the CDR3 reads TGTGCCAGCAGTCGACGACAGGCTTCTAGTGAGCAGTTCTTC.

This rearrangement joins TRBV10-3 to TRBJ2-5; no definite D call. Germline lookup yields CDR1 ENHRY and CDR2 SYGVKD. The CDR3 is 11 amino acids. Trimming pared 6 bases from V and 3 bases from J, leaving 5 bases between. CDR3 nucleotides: TGTGCCATCAGAGACGAAGAGACCCAGTACTTC. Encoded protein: CAIRDEETQYF.

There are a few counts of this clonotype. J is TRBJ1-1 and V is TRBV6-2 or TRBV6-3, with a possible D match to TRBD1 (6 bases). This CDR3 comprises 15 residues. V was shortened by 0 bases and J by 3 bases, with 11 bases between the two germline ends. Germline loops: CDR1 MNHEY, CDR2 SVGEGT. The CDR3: CASSYSGARYTEAFF. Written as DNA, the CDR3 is TGTGCCAGCAGTTACTCGGGGGCCCGTTACACTGAAGCTTTCTTT.

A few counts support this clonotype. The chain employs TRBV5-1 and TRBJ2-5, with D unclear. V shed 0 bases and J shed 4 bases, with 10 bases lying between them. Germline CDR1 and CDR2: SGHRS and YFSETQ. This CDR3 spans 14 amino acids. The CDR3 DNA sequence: TGCGCCAGCAGCTTGGGACTGAACAGAGAGACCCAGTACTTC. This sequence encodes CASSLGLNRETQYF.

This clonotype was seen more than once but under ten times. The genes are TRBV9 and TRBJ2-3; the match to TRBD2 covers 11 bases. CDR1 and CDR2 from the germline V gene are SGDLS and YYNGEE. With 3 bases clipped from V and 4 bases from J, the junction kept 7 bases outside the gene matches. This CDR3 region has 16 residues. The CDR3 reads CASSAYLAGGADTQYF. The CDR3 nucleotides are TGTGCCAGCAGCGCCTATCTAGCGGGGGGTGCAGATACGCAGTATTTT.

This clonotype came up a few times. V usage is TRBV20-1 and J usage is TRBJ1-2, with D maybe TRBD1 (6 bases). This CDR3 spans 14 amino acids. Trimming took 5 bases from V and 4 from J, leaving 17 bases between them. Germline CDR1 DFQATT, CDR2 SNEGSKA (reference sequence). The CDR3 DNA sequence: TGCAGTGCTTCTCTGGGGGGCTGGAGCTATGGCTACACCTTC. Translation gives CSASLGGWSYGYTF.

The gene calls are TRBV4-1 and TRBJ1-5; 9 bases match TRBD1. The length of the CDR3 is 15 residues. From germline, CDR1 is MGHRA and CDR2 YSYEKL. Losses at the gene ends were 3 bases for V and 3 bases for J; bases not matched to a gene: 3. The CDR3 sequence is CASSQGTGPNQPQHF. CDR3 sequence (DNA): TGCGCCAGCAGCCAGGGGACAGGGCCCAATCAGCCCCAGCATTTT.

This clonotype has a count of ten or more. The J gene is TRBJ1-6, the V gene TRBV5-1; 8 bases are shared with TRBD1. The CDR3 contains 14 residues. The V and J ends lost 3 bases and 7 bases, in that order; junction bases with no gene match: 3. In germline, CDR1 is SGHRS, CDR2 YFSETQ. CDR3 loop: CASSSGQENSPLHF. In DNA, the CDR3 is TGCGCCAGCAGCTCGGGACAGGAGAATTCACCCCTCCACTTT.

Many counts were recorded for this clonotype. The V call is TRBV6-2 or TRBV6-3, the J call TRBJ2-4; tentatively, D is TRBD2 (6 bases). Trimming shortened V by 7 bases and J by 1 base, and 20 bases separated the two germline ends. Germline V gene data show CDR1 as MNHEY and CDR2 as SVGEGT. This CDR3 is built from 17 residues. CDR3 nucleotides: TGTGCCAGCACCTCCCTGGAGGGCTGGGGCGCCAAAAACATTCAGTACTTC. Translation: CASTSLEGWGAKNIQYF.

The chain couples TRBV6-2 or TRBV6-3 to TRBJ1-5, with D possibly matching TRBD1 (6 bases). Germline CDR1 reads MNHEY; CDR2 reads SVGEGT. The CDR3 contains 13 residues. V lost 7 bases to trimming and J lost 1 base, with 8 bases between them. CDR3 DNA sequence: TGTGCCAGCAACAGGGTCAGCAATCAGCCCCAGCATTTT. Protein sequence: CASNRVSNQPQHF.

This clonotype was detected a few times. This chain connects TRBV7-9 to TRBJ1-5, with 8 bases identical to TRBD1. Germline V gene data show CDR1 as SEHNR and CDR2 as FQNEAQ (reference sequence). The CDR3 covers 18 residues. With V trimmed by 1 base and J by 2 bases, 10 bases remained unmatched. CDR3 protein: CASSLEPTGGWGNQPQHF. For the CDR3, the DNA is TGTGCCAGCAGCTTAGAACCCACAGGGGGATGGGGCAATCAGCCCCAGCATTTT.

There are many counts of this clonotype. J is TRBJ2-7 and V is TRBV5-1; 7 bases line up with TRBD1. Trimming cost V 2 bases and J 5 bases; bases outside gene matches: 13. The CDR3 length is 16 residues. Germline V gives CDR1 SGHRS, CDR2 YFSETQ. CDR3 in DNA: TGCGCCAGCAGCTTCGAAGGGACAGAGGCTCCTCACGAGCAGTACGTC. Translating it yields CASSFEGTEAPHEQYV.

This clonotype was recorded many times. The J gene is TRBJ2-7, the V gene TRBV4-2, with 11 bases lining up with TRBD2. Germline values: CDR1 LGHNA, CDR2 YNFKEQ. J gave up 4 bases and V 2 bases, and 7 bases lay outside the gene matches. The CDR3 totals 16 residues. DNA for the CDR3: TGTGCCAGCAGCCAACCGATAGCGGGGGGGCAGTACGAGCAGTACTTC. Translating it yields CASSQPIAGGQYEQYF.

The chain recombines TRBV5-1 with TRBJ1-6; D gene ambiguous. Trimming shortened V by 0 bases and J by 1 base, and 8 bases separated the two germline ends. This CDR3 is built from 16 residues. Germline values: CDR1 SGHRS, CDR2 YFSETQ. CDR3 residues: CASSLEGPSYNSPLHF. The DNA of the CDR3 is TGCGCCAGCAGCTTGGAAGGTCCGTCCTATAATTCACCCCTCCACTTT.

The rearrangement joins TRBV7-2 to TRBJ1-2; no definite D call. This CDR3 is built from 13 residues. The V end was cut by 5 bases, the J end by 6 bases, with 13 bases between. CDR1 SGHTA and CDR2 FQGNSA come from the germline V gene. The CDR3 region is CASSPNQRDGYTF. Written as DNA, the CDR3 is TGTGCCAGCAGCCCTAATCAGAGGGATGGCTACACCTTC.

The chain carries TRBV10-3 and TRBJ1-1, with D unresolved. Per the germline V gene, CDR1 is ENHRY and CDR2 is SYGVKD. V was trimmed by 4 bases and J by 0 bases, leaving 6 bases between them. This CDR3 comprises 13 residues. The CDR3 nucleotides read TGTGCCATCAGTGCCCAAGTGAACACTGAAGCTTTCTTT. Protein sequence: CAISAQVNTEAFF.